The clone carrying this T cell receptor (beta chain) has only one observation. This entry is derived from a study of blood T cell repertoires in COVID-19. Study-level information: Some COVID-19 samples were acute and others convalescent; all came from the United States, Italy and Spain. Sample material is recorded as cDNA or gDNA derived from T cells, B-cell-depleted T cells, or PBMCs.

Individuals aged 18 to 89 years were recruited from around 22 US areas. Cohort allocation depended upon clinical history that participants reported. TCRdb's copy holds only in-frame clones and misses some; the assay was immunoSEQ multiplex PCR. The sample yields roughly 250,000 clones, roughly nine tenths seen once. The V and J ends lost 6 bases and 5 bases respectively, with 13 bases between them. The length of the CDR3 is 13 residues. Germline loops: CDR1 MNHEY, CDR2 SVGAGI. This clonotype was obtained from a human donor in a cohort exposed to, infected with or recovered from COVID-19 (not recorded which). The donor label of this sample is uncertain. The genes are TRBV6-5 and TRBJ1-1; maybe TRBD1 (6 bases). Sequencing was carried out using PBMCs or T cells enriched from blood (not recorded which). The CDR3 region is CASRTNRETEAFF. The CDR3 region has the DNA TGTGCCAGCAGAACCAACAGGGAAACTGAAGCTTTCTTT.